The 9 T cell receptor beta chains below come from one sample, sequenced in a study of blood T cell repertoires in COVID-19. The repertoire was sequenced with immunoSEQ multiplex PCR; TCRdb's copy has only in-frame clones and lacks some. This table holds tens of thousands of clones, 80% to 95% found once. The sample was peripheral blood. The receptors originated from a human donor with active COVID-19. The donor label of this sample is uncertain.

J is TRBJ2-1 and V is TRBV4-3; no reliable D call. With 1 base removed from V and 6 bases from J, the gap between germline ends came to 7 bases. The CDR3 is 13 amino acids. Germline-derived CDR1 and CDR2 are LGHNA and YSLEER. CDR3 amino acids: CASSQGILNEQFF. The DNA for the CDR3 is TGCGCCAGCAGCCAAGGAATACTCAATGAGCAGTTCTTC.

The chain links TRBV2 to TRBJ2-7; TRBD2 matches 7 bases. Germline lookup yields CDR1 SNHLY and CDR2 FYNNEI. This CDR3 contains 12 residues. After removal of 8 bases from V and 0 bases from J, the junction contained 1 base not matched to a gene. CDR3 protein: CASGGDSYEQYF. DNA of the CDR3: TGTGCCAGCGGGGGGGACTCCTACGAGCAGTACTTC.

The chain combines TRBV4-1 with TRBJ2-1, with a tentative D call TRBD2 (5 bases). Germline CDR1 and CDR2: MGHRA and YSYEKL. V was trimmed by 1 base and J by 4 bases, leaving 14 bases between them. CDR3 size: 16 residues. The CDR3 loop reads CASSQVGGSLYNEQFF. The CDR3 region has the DNA TGCGCCAGCAGCCAAGTCGGCGGGTCCCTTTACAATGAGCAGTTCTTC.

V gene TRBV6-2 or TRBV6-3 combines with J gene TRBJ1-4; D unclear. V was cut by 4 bases and J by 0 bases, with 9 bases left in between. The CDR3 loop spans 15 amino acids. CDR1 and CDR2 from the germline V gene are MNHEY and SVGEGT. The CDR3, as DNA: TGTGCCAGCAGTTTGCAGACACCAACTAATGAAAAACTGTTTTTT. This translates into CASSLQTPTNEKLFF.

The chain employs TRBV27 and TRBJ1-5; no reliable D call. This CDR3 region has 12 residues. V lost 9 bases to trimming and J lost 9 bases, with 15 bases between them. Germline CDR1 is MNHEY and CDR2 is SMNVEV (reference sequence). The CDR3 coding sequence is TGTGCCAGGGGGTGGCGGAGCGGGCCCCAGCATTTT. It codes for CARGWRSGPQHF.

The gene calls are TRBV28 and TRBJ1-1; D is perhaps TRBD1 (5 bases). CDR3 length: 14 residues. Trimming cost V 7 bases and J 8 bases, with 20 bases left between them. Germline CDR1 and CDR2: MDHEN and SYDVKM. CDR3 region: CASTRSGVFKEAFF. The CDR3 DNA reads as TGTGCCAGCACCAGGTCGGGGGTTTTCAAGGAAGCTTTCTTT. Full variable domain (missing parts from reference TRBV28 and TRBJ1-1): DVKVTQSSRYLVKRTGEKVFLECVQDMDHENMFWYRQDPGLGLRLIYFSYDVKMKEKGDIPEGYSVSREKKERFSLILESASTNQTSMYLCASTRSGVFKEAFFGQGTRLTVV.

V usage is TRBV28 and J usage is TRBJ2-3; maybe TRBD2 (5 bases). Looked up from germline, CDR1 is MDHEN and CDR2 is SYDVKM. CDR3 length: 13 amino acids. Trimming stripped 5 bases from V and 6 bases from J, with 12 bases between. The CDR3 loop is CASSPGNSDTQYF. CDR3 DNA sequence: TGTGCCAGCAGTCCGGGAAACTCGGATACGCAGTATTTT.

V usage is TRBV27 and J usage is TRBJ2-3; 14 bases are shared with TRBD2. V gave up 6 bases and J gave up 7 bases; unmatched junction bases: 3. The length of the CDR3 is 14 residues. Germline CDR1 and CDR2: MNHEY and SMNVEV (reference sequence). The CDR3 DNA reads TGTGCCAGCAGGACTAGCGGGAGGGGATATACGCAGTATTTT. Amino acid sequence: CASRTSGRGYTQYF.

V gene TRBV5-4 combines with J gene TRBJ2-4, with TRBD1 matching 8 bases. After removal of 0 bases from V and 1 base from J, the junction contained 3 bases not matched to a gene. The germline CDR1 and CDR2 sequences are SGHNT and YYREEE (reference sequence). The CDR3 covers 16 residues. Written as DNA, the CDR3 is TGTGCCAGCAGCTTGGGGACAGGGTGGGCCAAAAACATTCAGTACTTC. It codes for CASSLGTGWAKNIQYF.